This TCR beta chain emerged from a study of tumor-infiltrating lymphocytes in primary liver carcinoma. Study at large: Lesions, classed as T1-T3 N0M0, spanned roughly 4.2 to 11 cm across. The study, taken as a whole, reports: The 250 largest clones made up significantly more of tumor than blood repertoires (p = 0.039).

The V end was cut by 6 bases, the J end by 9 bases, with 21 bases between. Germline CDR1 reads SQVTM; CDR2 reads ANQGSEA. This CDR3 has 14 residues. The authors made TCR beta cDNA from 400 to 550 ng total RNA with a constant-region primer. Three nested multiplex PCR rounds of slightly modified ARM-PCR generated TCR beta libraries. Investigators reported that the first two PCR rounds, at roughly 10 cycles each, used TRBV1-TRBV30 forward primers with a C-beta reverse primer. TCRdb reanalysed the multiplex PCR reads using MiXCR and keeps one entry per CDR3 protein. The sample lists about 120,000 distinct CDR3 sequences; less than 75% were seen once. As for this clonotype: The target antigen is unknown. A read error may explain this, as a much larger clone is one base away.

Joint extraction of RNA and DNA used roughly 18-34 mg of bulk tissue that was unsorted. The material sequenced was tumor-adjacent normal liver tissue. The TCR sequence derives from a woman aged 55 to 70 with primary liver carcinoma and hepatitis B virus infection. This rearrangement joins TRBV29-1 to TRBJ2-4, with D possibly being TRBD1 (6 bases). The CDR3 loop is CSVCTGTQGSIQYF. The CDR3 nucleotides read TGCAGCGTCTGTACAGGGACACAGGGAAGCATTCAGTACTTC.